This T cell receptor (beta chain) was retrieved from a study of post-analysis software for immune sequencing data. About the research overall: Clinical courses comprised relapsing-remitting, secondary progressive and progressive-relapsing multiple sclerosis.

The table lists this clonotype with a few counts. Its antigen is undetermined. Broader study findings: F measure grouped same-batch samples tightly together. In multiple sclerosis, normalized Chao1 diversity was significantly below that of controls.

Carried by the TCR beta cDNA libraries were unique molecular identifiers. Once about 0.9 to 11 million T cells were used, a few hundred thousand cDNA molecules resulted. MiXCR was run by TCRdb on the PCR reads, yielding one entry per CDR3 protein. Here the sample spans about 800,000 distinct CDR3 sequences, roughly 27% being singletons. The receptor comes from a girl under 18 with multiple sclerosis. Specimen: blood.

The CDR3 sequence is CASSLGGDPSSYEQYF. In DNA, the CDR3 is TGTGCCAGCAGCTTAGGTGGGGACCCAAGCTCCTACGAGCAGTACTTC. The rearrangement uses TRBV7-2 and TRBJ2-7; D is perhaps TRBD1 or TRBD2 (5 bases each). Trimming cost V 1 base and J 0 bases, with 13 bases left between them. CDR3 length: 16 residues. Per the germline V gene, CDR1 is SGHTA and CDR2 is FQGNSA.